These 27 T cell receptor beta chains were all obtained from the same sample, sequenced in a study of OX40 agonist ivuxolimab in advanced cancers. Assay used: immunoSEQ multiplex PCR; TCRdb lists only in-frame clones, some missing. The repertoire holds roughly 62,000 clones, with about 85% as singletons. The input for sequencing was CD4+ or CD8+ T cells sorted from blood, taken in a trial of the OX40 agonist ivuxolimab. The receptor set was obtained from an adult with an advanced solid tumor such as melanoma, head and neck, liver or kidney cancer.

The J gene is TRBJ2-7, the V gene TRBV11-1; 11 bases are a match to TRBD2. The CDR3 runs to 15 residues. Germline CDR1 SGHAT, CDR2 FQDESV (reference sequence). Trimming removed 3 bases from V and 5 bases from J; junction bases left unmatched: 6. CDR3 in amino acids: CASSFPTSGEDEQYF. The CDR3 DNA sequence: TGTGCCAGCAGCTTCCCGACTAGCGGGGAGGACGAGCAGTACTTC.

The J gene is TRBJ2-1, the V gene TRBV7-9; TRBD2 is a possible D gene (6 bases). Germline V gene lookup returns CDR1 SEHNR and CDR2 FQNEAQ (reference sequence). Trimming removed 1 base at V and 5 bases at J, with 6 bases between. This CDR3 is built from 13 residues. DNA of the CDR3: TGTGCCAGCAGCTTAGGGGAGGACAATGAGCAGTTCTTC. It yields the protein CASSLGEDNEQFF.

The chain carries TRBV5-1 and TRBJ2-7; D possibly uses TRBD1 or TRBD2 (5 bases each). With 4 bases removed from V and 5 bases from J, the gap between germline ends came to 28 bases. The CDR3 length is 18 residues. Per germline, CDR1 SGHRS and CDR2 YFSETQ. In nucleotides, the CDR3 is TGCGCCAGCAGCGCCCGCCCCGGGACCCGGTTAATTTCTCACGAGCAGTACTTC. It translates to CASSARPGTRLISHEQYF.

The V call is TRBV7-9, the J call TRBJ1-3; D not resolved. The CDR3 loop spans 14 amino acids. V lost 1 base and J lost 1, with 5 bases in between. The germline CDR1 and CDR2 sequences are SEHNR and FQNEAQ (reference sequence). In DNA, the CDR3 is TGTGCCAGCAGCTTAGACGTTTCTGGAAACACCATATATTTT. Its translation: CASSLDVSGNTIYF.

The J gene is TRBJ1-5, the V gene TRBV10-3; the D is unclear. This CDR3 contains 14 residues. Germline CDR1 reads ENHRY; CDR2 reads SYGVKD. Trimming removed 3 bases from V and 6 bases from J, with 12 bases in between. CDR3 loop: CAISETVEGQPQHF. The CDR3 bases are TGTGCCATCAGTGAAACTGTTGAGGGTCAGCCCCAGCATTTT.

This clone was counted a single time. The CDR3 DNA is TGTGCCACCAGCAGAGACCGCACCGGGGACTACAATGAGCAGTTCTTC. Translating it yields CATSRDRTGDYNEQFF. This chain uses TRBV15 with TRBJ2-1, with TRBD2 as a possible D gene (5 bases). CDR1 is LNHNV, CDR2 YYDKDF, per germline (reference sequence). There are 16 residues in the CDR3. Between the trimmed V and J ends, which lost 0 bases and 3 bases, there was a span of 12 bases. Full variable domain (remainder filled in from reference TRBV15 and TRBJ2-1): DAMVIQNPRYQVTQFGKPVTLSCSQTLNHNVMYWYQQKSSQAPKLLFHYYDKDFNNEADTPDNFQSRRPNTSFCFLDIRSPGLGDTAMYLCATSRDRTGDYNEQFFGPGTRLTVL.

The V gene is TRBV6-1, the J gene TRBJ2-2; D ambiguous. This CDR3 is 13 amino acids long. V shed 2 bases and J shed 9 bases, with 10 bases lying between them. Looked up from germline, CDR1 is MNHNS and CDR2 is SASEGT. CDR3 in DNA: TGTGCCAGCAGTGAAAATTCAGACAGGGAGCTGTTTTTT. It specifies CASSENSDRELFF.

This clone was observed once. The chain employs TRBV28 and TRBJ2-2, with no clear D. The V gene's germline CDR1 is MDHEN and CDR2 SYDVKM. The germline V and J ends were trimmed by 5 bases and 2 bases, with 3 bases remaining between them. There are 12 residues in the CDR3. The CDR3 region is CASSGNTGELFF. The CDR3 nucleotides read TGTGCCAGCAGTGGTAACACCGGGGAGCTGTTTTTT.

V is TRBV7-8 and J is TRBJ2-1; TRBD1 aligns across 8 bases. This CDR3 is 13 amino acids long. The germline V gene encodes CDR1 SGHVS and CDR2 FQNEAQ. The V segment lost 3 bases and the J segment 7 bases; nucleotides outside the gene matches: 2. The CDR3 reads CASSFTGGNEQFF. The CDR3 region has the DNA TGTGCCAGCAGCTTTACAGGGGGTAATGAGCAGTTCTTC. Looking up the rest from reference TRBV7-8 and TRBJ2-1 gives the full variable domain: GAGVSQSPRYKVAKRGQDVALRCDPISGHVSLFWYQQALGQGPEFLTYFQNEAQLDKSGLPSDRFFAERPEGSVSTLKIQRTQQEDSAVYLCASSFTGGNEQFFGPGTRLTVL.

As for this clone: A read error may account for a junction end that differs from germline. CDR3 region: CASSIVPGGGTYTQYF. The CDR3 DNA sequence: TGTGCCAGTAGTATAGTCCCAGGGGGAGGCACATATACGCAGTATTTT. The V call is TRBV19, the J call TRBJ2-3; D possibly corresponds to TRBD1 (7 bases). Germline loops: CDR1 LNHDA, CDR2 SQIVND (reference sequence). The CDR3 sequence is 16 residues long.

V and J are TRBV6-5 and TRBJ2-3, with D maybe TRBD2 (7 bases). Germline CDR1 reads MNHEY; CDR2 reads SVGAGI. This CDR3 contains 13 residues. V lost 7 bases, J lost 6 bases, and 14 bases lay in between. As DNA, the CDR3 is TGTGCCAGCATCCAACAGGGAGGGGATACGCAGTATTTT. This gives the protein CASIQQGGDTQYF.

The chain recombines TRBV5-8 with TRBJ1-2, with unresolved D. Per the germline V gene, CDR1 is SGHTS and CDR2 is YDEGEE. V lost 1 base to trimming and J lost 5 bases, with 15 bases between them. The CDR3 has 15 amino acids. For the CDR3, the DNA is TGTGCCAGCAGCTTGACGGCGAGTATCCGATATGGCTACACCTTC. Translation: CASSLTASIRYGYTF.

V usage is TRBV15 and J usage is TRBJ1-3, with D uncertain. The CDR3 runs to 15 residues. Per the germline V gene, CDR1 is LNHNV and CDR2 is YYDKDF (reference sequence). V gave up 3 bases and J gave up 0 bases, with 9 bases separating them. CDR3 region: CATSRYISSGNTIYF. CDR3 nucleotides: TGTGCCACCAGCAGGTACATCTCCTCTGGAAACACCATATATTTT. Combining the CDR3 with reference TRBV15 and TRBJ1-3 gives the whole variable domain DAMVIQNPRYQVTQFGKPVTLSCSQTLNHNVMYWYQQKSSQAPKLLFHYYDKDFNNEADTPDNFQSRRPNTSFCFLDIRSPGLGDTAMYLCATSRYISSGNTIYFGEGSWLTVV.

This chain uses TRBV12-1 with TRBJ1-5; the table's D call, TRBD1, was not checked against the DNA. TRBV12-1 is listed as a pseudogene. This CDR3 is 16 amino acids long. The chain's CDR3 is CASSENPDRDHQPQHF. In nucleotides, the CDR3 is TGTGCCAGCAGCGAAAACCCGGACAGGGACCATCAGCCCCAGCATTTT.

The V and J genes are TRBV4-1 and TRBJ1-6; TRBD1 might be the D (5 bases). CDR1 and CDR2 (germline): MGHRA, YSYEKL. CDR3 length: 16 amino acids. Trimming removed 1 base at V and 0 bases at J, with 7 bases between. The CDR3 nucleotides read TGCGCCAGCAGCCAAGTTCAGGGCTCCTATAATTCACCCCTCCACTTT. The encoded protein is CASSQVQGSYNSPLHF.

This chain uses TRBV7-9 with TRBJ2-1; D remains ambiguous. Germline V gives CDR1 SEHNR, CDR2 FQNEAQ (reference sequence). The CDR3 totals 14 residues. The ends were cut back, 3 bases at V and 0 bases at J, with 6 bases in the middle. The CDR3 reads CASSLIGSYNEQFF. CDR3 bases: TGTGCCAGCAGCTTGATCGGCTCCTACAATGAGCAGTTCTTC.

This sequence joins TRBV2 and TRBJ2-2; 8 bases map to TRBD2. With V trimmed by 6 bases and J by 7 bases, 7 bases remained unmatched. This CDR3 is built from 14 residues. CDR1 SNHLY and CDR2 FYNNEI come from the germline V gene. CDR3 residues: CASRREGHGGELFF. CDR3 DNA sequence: TGTGCCAGCAGACGGGAGGGCCACGGCGGGGAGCTGTTTTTT.

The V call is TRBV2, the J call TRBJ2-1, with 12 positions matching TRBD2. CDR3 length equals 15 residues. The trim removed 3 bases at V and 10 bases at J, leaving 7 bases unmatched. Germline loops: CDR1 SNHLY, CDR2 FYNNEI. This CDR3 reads CASSETSGRSWEQFF. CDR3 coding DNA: TGTGCCAGCAGTGAGACTAGCGGGAGATCATGGGAGCAGTTCTTC.

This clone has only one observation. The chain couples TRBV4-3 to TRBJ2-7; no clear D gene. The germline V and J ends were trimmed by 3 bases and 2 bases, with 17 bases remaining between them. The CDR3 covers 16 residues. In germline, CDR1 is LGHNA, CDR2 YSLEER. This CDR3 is CASSQSRDLGPYEQYF. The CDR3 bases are TGCGCCAGCAGCCAGTCTCGAGACTTAGGTCCCTACGAGCAGTACTTC.

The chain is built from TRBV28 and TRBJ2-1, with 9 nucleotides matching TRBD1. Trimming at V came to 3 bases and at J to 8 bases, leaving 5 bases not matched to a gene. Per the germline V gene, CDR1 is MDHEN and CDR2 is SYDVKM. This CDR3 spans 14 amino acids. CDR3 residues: CASSFDRGIYEQFF. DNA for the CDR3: TGTGCCAGCAGTTTCGACAGGGGGATTTATGAGCAGTTCTTC.

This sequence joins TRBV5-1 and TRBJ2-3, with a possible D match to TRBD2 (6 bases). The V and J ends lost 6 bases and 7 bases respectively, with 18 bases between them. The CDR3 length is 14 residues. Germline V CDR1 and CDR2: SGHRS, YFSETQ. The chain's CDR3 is CASMPVAGRHTQYF. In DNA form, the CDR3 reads TGCGCCAGCATGCCGGTGGCAGGGAGGCATACGCAGTATTTT.

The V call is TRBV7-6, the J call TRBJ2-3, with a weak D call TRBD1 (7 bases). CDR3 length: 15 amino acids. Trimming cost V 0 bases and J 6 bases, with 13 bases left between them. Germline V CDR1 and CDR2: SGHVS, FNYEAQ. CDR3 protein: CASSLAPRGVDTQYF. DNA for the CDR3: TGTGCCAGCAGCTTAGCGCCCAGGGGGGTCGATACGCAGTATTTT.

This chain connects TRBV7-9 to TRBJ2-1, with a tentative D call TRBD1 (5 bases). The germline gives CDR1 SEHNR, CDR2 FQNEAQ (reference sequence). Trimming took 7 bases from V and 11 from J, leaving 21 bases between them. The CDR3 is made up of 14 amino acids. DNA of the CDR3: TGTGCCAGCAAAACCAGGGTGGATAGGGGTAAGCAGTTCTTC. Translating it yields CASKTRVDRGKQFF.

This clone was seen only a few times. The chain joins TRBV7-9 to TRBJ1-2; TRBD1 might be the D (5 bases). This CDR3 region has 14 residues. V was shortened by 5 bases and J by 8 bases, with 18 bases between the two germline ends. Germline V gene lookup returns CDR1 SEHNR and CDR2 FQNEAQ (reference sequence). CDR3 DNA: TGTGCCAGCAGCCCCGCTGAGGGGTTGGGAGGCTACACCTTC. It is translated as CASSPAEGLGGYTF. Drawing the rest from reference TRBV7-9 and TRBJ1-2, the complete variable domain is DTGVSQNPRHKITKRGQNVTFRCDPISEHNRLYWYRQTLGQGPEFLTYFQNEAQLEKSRLLSDRFSAERPKGSFSTLEIQRTEQGDSAMYLCASSPAEGLGGYTFGSGTRLTVV.

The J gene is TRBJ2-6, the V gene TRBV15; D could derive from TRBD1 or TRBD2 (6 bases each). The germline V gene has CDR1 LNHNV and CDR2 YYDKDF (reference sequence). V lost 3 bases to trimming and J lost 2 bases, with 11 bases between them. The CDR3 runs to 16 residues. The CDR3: CATSRSRGPGANVLTF. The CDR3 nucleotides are TGTGCCACCAGCAGGTCACGGGGGCCTGGGGCCAACGTCCTGACTTTC.

The chain's CDR3 is CASSSGTSGSTDTQYF. Written as DNA, the CDR3 is TGTGCCAGCAGTTCAGGGACTAGCGGGAGCACAGATACGCAGTATTTT. The V and J genes are TRBV6-5 and TRBJ2-3; 12 bases match TRBD2. V lost 4 bases to trimming and J lost 0 bases; unmatched junction nucleotides: 2. The germline CDR1 and CDR2 sequences are MNHEY and SVGAGI. This CDR3 spans 16 amino acids.

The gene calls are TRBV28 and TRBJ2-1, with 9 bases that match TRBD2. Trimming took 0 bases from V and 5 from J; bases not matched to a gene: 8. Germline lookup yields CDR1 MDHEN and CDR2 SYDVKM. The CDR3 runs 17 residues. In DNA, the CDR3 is TGTGCCAGCAGTTTATGGAATAGCGGGAGTAGGGACAATGAGCAGTTCTTC. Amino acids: CASSLWNSGSRDNEQFF.